This TCR beta chain was sequenced in a study of persistence of HIV-infected CD4 T cells. The overall study: Suppressive ART had lasted a median of roughly eight years.

The libraries were made with immunoSEQ version 4 in survey mode. Genomic DNA was diluted to 10 ng/uL, up to about 1 ug per sample. Clones were sequenced by immunoSEQ multiplex PCR, and TCRdb holds only the in-frame ones, with some missing. The sample includes 48,000 or so clones, more than 60% of them seen just once. Note on this clone: Its antigen is still unknown.

Lysates of CMV-infected fibroblasts at around 9.1 ug/mL stimulated these cells. Sorted nonresponding memory CD4+ T cells were CD40L-negative, CD69-negative, CD45RO-high. Donors had undetectable plasma HIV-1 RNA, under 50 copies/mL, for 4+ years. Stimulated PBMCs had first been depleted of CD8+ T cells. The CDR3 consists of 16 residues. The source was CD4+ T cells sorted from PBMCs after roughly 17-hour stimulation, collected from a patient who received antiretroviral therapy. This chain links TRBV21-1 with TRBJ2-3; TRBD2 was called by the table and not checked on the DNA. TRBV21-1 is described as a pseudogene. The origin of this receptor is an adult man with HIV who was CMV-seropositive. For the CDR3, the DNA is TGTGCCAGCAGCAAAGAAAACGTCGGGGGATTCGATACGCAGTATTTT. Amino acids: CASSKENVGGFDTQYF.